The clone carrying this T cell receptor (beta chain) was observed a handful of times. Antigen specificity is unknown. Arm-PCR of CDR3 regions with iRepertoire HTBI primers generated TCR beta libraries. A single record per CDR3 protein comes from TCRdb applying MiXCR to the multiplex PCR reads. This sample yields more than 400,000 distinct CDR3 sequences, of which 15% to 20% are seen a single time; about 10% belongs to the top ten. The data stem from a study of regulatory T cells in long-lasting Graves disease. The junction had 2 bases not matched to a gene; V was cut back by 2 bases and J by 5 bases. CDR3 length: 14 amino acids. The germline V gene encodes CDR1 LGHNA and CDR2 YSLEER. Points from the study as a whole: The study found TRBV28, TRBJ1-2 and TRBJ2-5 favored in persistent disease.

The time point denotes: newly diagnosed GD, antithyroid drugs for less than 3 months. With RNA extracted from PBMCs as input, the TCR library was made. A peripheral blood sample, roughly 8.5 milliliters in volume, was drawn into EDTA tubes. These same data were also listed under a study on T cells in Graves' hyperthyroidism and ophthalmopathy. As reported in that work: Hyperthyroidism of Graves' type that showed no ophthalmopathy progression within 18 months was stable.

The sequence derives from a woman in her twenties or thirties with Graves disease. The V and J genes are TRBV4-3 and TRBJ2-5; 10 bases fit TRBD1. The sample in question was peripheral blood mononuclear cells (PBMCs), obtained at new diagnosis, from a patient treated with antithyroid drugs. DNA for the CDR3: TGCGCCAGCAGCCAACAGGACAGGGGGGAGACCCAGTACTTC. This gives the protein CASSQQDRGETQYF.